Below, 27 T cell receptor beta chains from the same sample are listed, as sequenced in a study of blood T cell repertoires in COVID-19. Libraries were prepared by immunoSEQ multiplex PCR; TCRdb keeps only in-frame clonotypes and omits some of them. The sample contains roughly 100,000 clones, roughly 80% of which appear only once. The sequencing sample was made of peripheral blood. The receptors derive from a human donor in a cohort sampled during active COVID-19.

The rearrangement uses TRBV7-8 and TRBJ1-2, with TRBD1 matching over 7 bases. V trimming: 5 bases; J trimming: 5 bases; junction bases outside the gene matches: 8. This CDR3 has 14 amino acids. Germline CDR1 is SGHVS and CDR2 is FQNEAQ. The CDR3 DNA is TGTGCCAGCAGCCCTGTGCTGACAGGGTATGGCTACACCTTC. It translates to CASSPVLTGYGYTF.

The genes are TRBV7-9 and TRBJ2-1, with D unclear. The CDR3 runs to 15 residues. Trimming took off 2 bases at V and 2 bases at J, with 10 bases between the two ends. Germline assignment: CDR1 SEHNR and CDR2 FQNEAQ (reference sequence). CDR3 coding DNA: TGTGCCAGCAGCTTATATGGGCCCCCCTACAATGAGCAGTTCTTC. Translating gives CASSLYGPPYNEQFF.

This rearrangement joins TRBV25-1 to TRBJ2-3; possible D gene TRBD1, 6 bases. Germline V gene data show CDR1 as MGHDK and CDR2 as SYGVNS. V was cut by 5 bases and J by 5 bases, with 17 bases left in between. The CDR3 sequence is 15 residues long. The CDR3 bases are TGTGCCAGCAGTCAACAGGGTGGATTTAAAGATACGCAGTATTTT. As protein: CASSQQGGFKDTQYF. Variable domain in full (rest from reference TRBV25-1 and TRBJ2-3): EADIYQTPRYLVIGTGKKITLECSQTMGHDKMYWYQQDPGMELHLIHYSYGVNSTEKGDLSSESTVSRIRTEHFPLTLESARPSHTSQYLCASSQQGGFKDTQYFGPGTRLTVL.

The chain couples TRBV5-1 to TRBJ2-3; D is possibly TRBD2 (7 bases). CDR3 size: 16 residues. Germline CDR1 is SGHRS and CDR2 is YFSETQ. With 4 bases removed from V and 3 bases from J, the gap between germline ends came to 18 bases. The CDR3 here is CASSPDGGRETDTQYF. CDR3 nucleotide sequence: TGCGCCAGCAGCCCTGATGGGGGGCGGGAGACAGATACGCAGTATTTT.

The chain recombines TRBV2 with TRBJ2-7, with D possibly being TRBD2 (6 bases). This CDR3 is 14 amino acids long. CDR1 is SNHLY and CDR2 is FYNNEI in the germline V gene. V was clipped by 4 bases and J by 5 bases, with 15 bases between them. DNA of the CDR3: TGTGCCAGCAGTGTTCGCGGGGCAATCCACGAGCAGTACTTC. It encodes CASSVRGAIHEQYF.

The table lists this clone with a few counts. The rearrangement uses TRBV7-7 and TRBJ2-3; a weak D match, TRBD2 (6 bases). The V gene's germline CDR1 is SSHAT and CDR2 FNYEAQ (reference sequence). This CDR3 is 15 amino acids long. V dropped 5 bases and J dropped 2 bases, with 14 bases sitting between them. The CDR3 coding sequence is TGTGCCAGCAGCCCGGGGACTTTAACCACAGATACGCAGTATTTT. It encodes CASSPGTLTTDTQYF. Full variable domain (rest looked up from reference TRBV7-7 and TRBJ2-3): GAGVSQSPRYKVTKRGQDVTLRCDPISSHATLYWYQQALGQGPEFLTYFNYEAQPDKSGLPSDRFSAERPEGSISTLTIQRTEQRDSAMYRCASSPGTLTTDTQYFGPGTRLTVL.

The chain joins TRBV4-1 to TRBJ2-1; 8 positions agree with TRBD1. Germline V gene data show CDR1 as MGHRA and CDR2 as YSYEKL. The V and J ends lost 2 bases and 12 bases, in that order; junction bases with no gene match: 15. This CDR3 has 16 residues. CDR3 sequence reads: CASSQSGTGLLQRQFF. The CDR3 DNA is TGCGCCAGCAGCCAATCCGGGACAGGACTTTTACAAAGGCAGTTCTTC.

This clone has a single count. The V gene is TRBV11-3, the J gene TRBJ2-7, with 9 bases fitting TRBD1. V lost 5 bases to trimming and J lost 4 bases; unmatched junction nucleotides: 9. Germline loops: CDR1 SGHNT, CDR2 YENEEA. The CDR3 extends over 15 amino acids. The CDR3, as DNA: TGTGCCAGCAGCCGGGCCGGACAGGGGCAGTACGAGCAGTACTTC. Translating gives CASSRAGQGQYEQYF.

This clone came up once. The CDR3 sequence is CASSQVNTGDGYTF. CDR3 DNA sequence: TGCGCCAGCAGCCAAGTCAACACAGGAGATGGCTACACCTTC. The genes are TRBV4-3 and TRBJ1-2; the D gene is possibly TRBD1 (5 bases). The CDR3 loop spans 14 amino acids. Per the germline V gene, CDR1 is LGHNA and CDR2 is YSLEER. V gave up 1 base and J gave up 6 bases, with 12 bases separating them.

The chain recombines TRBV5-1 with TRBJ1-1; possibly TRBD1 for D (5 bases). This CDR3 contains 13 residues. Trimming stripped 3 bases from V and 6 bases from J, with 12 bases between. The germline V gene encodes CDR1 SGHRS and CDR2 YFSETQ. CDR3 in DNA: TGCGCCAGCAGCTCATGGGGGGTATCTGAAGCTTTCTTT. Its protein product is CASSSWGVSEAFF.

The J gene is TRBJ2-1, the V gene TRBV6-5; 11 bases map to TRBD1. CDR3 length: 13 amino acids. The J segment lost 9 bases and the V segment lost 10 bases, leaving 8 bases of the junction unmatched. From germline, CDR1 is MNHEY and CDR2 SVGAGI. The CDR3 nucleotides are TGTGCCATCAAAAGGACAGGGGGCACTGAGCAGTTCTTC. This gives the protein CAIKRTGGTEQFF.

The chain combines TRBV7-9 with TRBJ1-2; no definite D call. V lost 2 bases, J lost 8 bases, and 15 bases lay in between. From germline, CDR1 is SEHNR and CDR2 FQNEAQ (reference sequence). The CDR3 runs 14 residues. The CDR3 sequence is CASSLWSGGKGYTF. The CDR3 nucleotides are TGTGCCAGCAGCTTATGGAGTGGTGGTAAAGGCTACACCTTC.

This clone was seen only a few times. The J gene is TRBJ2-2, the V gene TRBV7-6; TRBD2 might be the D (6 bases). Trimming took off 7 bases at V and 0 bases at J, with 9 bases between the two ends. CDR3 length equals 14 residues. CDR1 is SGHVS and CDR2 is FNYEAQ in the germline V gene. In DNA form, the CDR3 reads TGTGCCAGCATAGGAGGGCCGAACACCGGGGAGCTGTTTTTT. This encodes CASIGGPNTGELFF.

The chain has TRBV4-1 and TRBJ1-4; the D gene is possibly TRBD1 (5 bases). This CDR3 has 13 amino acids. Germline CDR1 reads MGHRA; CDR2 reads YSYEKL. V was pared by 4 bases and J by 7 bases, with 10 bases between. The DNA for the CDR3 is TGCGCCAGCAGCCCGGGACTTCTTGAAAAACTGTTTTTT. As protein: CASSPGLLEKLFF.

The chain has TRBV27 and TRBJ1-1, with 9 positions matching TRBD1. The CDR3 has 14 amino acids. Looked up from germline, CDR1 is MNHEY and CDR2 is SMNVEV (reference sequence). J gave up 1 base and V 3 bases, and 0 bases lay outside the gene matches. The CDR3 reads CASSLGQGNTEAFF. DNA of the CDR3: TGTGCCAGCAGTTTGGGACAGGGGAACACTGAAGCTTTCTTT.

This clone was observed a few times. The chain combines TRBV4-1 with TRBJ1-5; a weak D match, TRBD1 (5 bases). The ends were cut back, 0 bases at V and 7 bases at J, with 13 bases in the middle. The CDR3 runs to 15 residues. The V gene's germline CDR1 is MGHRA and CDR2 YSYEKL. CDR3 region: CASSQEVWGTQPQHF. CDR3 in DNA: TGCGCCAGCAGCCAAGAGGTCTGGGGCACGCAGCCCCAGCATTTT.

The rearrangement joins TRBV7-9 to TRBJ1-2; maybe TRBD1 (5 bases). CDR1 SEHNR and CDR2 FQNEAQ come from the germline V gene (reference sequence). The CDR3 has 14 amino acids. Trimming left V 5 bases short and J 4 bases short, with 14 bases between. The CDR3: CASSLIGGIYGYTF. As DNA, the CDR3 is TGTGCCAGCAGCCTCATTGGGGGGATCTATGGCTACACCTTC.

The rearrangement links TRBV27 to TRBJ1-5; D may be TRBD1 (5 bases). This CDR3 region has 16 residues. The germline CDR1 and CDR2 sequences are MNHEY and SMNVEV (reference sequence). Trimming shortened V by 6 bases and J by 0 bases, and 15 bases separated the two germline ends. In DNA, the CDR3 is TGTGCCAGCAGAGCCGGCGGGGCTGCTAGCAATCAGCCCCAGCATTTT. This encodes CASRAGGAASNQPQHF.

The chain combines TRBV6-2 or TRBV6-3 with TRBJ2-7; D is perhaps TRBD2 (6 bases). The CDR3 is 13 amino acids. CDR1 and CDR2 (germline): MNHEY, SVGEGT. The V end was cut by 6 bases, the J end by 4 bases, with 13 bases between. The chain's CDR3 is CASRPGTEYEQYF. Written as DNA, the CDR3 is TGTGCCAGCAGGCCTGGGACTGAGTACGAGCAGTACTTC.

This sequence joins TRBV25-1 and TRBJ1-6, with D unresolved. This CDR3 is 14 amino acids long. CDR1 and CDR2 from the germline V gene are MGHDK and SYGVNS. Trimming shortened V by 5 bases and J by 12 bases, and 17 bases separated the two germline ends. The DNA of the CDR3 is TGTGCCAGCAGTACTGGACTAGTTTCTGAACCCCTCCACTTT. Residues: CASSTGLVSEPLHF. The variable domain in full, with the rest retrieved from reference TRBV25-1 and TRBJ1-6, is EADIYQTPRYLVIGTGKKITLECSQTMGHDKMYWYQQDPGMELHLIHYSYGVNSTEKGDLSSESTVSRIRTEHFPLTLESARPSHTSQYLCASSTGLVSEPLHFGNGTRLTVT.

This chain links TRBV7-2 with TRBJ2-3; D gene uncertain. CDR1 and CDR2 from the germline V gene are SGHTA and FQGNSA. The CDR3 spans 12 residues. The germline V and J ends were trimmed by 4 bases and 2 bases, with 4 bases remaining between them. The CDR3 DNA reads as TGTGCCAGCAGCTATTACACAGATACGCAGTATTTT. Protein sequence: CASSYYTDTQYF.

This clone showed up many times. The genes are TRBV10-2 and TRBJ1-5; 8 bases map to TRBD1. Germline trimming cut 4 bases from V and 2 bases from J; bases unmatched to any gene: 4. The CDR3 spans 15 residues. CDR1 WSHSY and CDR2 SAAADI come from the germline V gene. CDR3 sequence (DNA): TGCGCCAGCAGTGTCAGGGGGCAAGGCAATCAGCCCCAGCATTTT. Translated: CASSVRGQGNQPQHF.

The chain combines TRBV27 with TRBJ2-3, with 10 nucleotides matching TRBD2. This CDR3 region has 19 residues. Germline values: CDR1 MNHEY, CDR2 SMNVEV (reference sequence). Trimming took 2 bases from V and 4 from J; bases not matched to a gene: 15. The chain's CDR3 is CASSLSSGGILWLADTQYF. CDR3 coding DNA: TGTGCCAGCAGTTTAAGTAGCGGGGGGATCCTATGGTTGGCAGATACGCAGTATTTT.

This clone showed up just a few times. The rearrangement joins TRBV5-1 to TRBJ2-2; TRBD2 aligns across 10 bases. The length of the CDR3 is 16 residues. The trim removed 5 bases at V and 7 bases at J, leaving 11 bases unmatched. The germline V gene has CDR1 SGHRS and CDR2 YFSETQ. Here the CDR3 reads CASSQSSGGRSGELFF. CDR3 in DNA: TGCGCCAGCAGTCAGTCTAGCGGGGGTCGTAGCGGGGAGCTGTTTTTT.

This clone was seen only once. The rearrangement links TRBV12-3 or TRBV12-4 to TRBJ1-4; 8 bases are a match to TRBD1. Germline trimming cut 4 bases from V and 8 bases from J; bases unmatched to any gene: 3. The CDR3 runs to 13 residues. The CDR3 nucleotides read TGTGCCAGCAGTTACAGGGGGGACGAAAAACTGTTTTTT. It yields the protein CASSYRGDEKLFF.

The chain uses TRBV25-1 and TRBJ1-5; 9 bases line up with TRBD1. The germline V gene has CDR1 MGHDK and CDR2 SYGVNS. The junction had 5 bases not matched to a gene; V was cut back by 6 bases and J by 2 bases. The CDR3 is made up of 15 amino acids. CDR3 sequence (DNA): TGTGCCAGCAGCAAACAGGGGGCTGGCAATCAGCCCCAGCATTTT. As protein: CASSKQGAGNQPQHF.

This clone was counted a single time. V is TRBV7-9 and J is TRBJ1-1; no clear D gene. From germline, CDR1 is SEHNR and CDR2 FQNEAQ (reference sequence). The CDR3 is 14 residues long. V lost 3 bases and J 1 base, leaving 9 bases between the germline ends. In nucleotides, the CDR3 is TGTGCCAGCAGCTTTGAGCCGAGGAACACTGAAGCTTTCTTT. It encodes CASSFEPRNTEAFF.